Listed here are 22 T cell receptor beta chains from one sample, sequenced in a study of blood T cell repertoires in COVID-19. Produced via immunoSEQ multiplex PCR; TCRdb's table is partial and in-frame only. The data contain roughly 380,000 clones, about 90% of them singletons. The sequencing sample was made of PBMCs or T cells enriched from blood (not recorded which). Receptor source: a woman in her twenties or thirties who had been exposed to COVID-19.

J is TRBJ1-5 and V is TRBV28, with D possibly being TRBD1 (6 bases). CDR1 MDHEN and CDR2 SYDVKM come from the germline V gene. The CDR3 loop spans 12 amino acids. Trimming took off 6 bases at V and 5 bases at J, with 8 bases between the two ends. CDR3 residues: CASRQGHQPQHF. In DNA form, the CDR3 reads TGTGCCAGCAGACAGGGCCATCAGCCCCAGCATTTT.

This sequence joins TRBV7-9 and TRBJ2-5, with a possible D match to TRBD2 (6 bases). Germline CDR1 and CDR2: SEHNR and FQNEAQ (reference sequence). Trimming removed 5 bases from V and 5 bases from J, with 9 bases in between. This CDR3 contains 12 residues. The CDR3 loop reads CASSPGRETQYF. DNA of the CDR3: TGTGCCAGCAGCCCGGGGAGGGAGACCCAGTACTTC.

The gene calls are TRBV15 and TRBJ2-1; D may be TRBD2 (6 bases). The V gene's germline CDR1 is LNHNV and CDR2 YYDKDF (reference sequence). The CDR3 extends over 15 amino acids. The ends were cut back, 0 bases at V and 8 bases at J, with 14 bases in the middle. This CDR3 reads CATSREEGIIDEQFF. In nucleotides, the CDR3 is TGTGCCACCAGCAGAGAGGAGGGAATCATCGATGAGCAGTTCTTC. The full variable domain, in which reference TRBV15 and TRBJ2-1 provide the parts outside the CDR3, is DAMVIQNPRYQVTQFGKPVTLSCSQTLNHNVMYWYQQKSSQAPKLLFHYYDKDFNNEADTPDNFQSRRPNTSFCFLDIRSPGLGDTAMYLCATSREEGIIDEQFFGPGTRLTVL.

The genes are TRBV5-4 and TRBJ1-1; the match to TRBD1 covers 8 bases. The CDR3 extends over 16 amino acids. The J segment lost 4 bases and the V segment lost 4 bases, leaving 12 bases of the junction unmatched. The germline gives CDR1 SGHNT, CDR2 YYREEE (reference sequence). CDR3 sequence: CASSQDRVGLGTEAFF. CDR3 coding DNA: TGTGCCAGCAGCCAGGACAGGGTAGGATTGGGCACTGAAGCTTTCTTT.

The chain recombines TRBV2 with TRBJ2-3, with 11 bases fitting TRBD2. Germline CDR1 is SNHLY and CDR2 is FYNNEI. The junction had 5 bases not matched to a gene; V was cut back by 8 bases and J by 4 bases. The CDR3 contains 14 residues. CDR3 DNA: TGTGCCAGCTTACTAGCGGGAGAAGCAGATACGCAGTATTTT. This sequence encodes CASLLAGEADTQYF.

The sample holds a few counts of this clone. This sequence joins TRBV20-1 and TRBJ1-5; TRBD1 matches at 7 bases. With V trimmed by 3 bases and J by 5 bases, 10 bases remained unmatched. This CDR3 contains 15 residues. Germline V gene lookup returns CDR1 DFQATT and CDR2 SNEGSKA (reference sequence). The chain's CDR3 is CSASRDRISHQPQHF. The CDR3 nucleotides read TGCAGTGCTAGTCGGGACAGAATTTCCCATCAGCCCCAGCATTTT.

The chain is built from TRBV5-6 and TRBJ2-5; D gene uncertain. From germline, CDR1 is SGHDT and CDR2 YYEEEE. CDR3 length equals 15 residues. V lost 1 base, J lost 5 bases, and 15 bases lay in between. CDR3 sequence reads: CASSLPRGEWETQYF. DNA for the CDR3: TGTGCCAGCAGCTTGCCTCGCGGAGAATGGGAGACCCAGTACTTC.

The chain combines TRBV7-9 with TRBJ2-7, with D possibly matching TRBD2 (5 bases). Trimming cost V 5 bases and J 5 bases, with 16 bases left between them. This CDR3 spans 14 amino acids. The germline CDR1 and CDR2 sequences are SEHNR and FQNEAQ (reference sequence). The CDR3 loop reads CASSRVPPGNEQYF. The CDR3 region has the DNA TGTGCCAGCAGCCGGGTGCCTCCGGGGAACGAGCAGTACTTC.

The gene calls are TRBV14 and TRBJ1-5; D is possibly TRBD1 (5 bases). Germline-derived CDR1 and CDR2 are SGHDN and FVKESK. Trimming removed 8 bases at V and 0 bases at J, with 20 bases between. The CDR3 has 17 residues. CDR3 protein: CASLFRRVLYSNQPQHF. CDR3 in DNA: TGTGCCAGCCTCTTCCGCAGGGTTCTTTATAGCAATCAGCCCCAGCATTTT.

The CDR3 region is CAISQQGPPNEKLFF. The CDR3 bases are TGTGCCATCAGTCAACAGGGTCCCCCTAATGAAAAACTGTTTTTT. The chain combines TRBV10-3 with TRBJ1-4; tentatively, D is TRBD1 (6 bases). Trimming removed 5 bases at V and 3 bases at J, with 13 bases between. This CDR3 spans 15 amino acids. From germline, CDR1 is ENHRY and CDR2 SYGVKD.

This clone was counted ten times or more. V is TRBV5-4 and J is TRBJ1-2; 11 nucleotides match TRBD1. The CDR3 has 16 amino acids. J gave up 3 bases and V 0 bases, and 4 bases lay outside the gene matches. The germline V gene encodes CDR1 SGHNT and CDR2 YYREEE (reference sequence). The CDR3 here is CASSLAGGQGDYGYTF. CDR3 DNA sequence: TGTGCCAGCAGCTTGGCCGGGGGACAGGGGGACTATGGCTACACCTTC.

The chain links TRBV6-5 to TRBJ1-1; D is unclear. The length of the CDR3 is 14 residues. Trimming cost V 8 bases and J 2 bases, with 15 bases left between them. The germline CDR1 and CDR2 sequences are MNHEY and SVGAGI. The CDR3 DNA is TGTGCCAGCCAGGCATCGACGCCTAACACTGAAGCTTTCTTT. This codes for CASQASTPNTEAFF.

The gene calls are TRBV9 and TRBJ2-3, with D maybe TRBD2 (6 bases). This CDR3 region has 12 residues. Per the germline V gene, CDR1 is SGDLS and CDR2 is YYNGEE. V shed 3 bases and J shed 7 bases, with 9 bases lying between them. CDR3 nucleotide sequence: TGTGCCAGCAGCGCGGGAGCGAATACGCAGTATTTT. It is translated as CASSAGANTQYF. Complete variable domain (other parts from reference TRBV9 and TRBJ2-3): DSGVTQTPKHLITATGQRVTLRCSPRSGDLSVYWYQQSLDQGLQFLIQYYNGEERAKGNILERFSAQQFPDLHSELNLSSLELGDSALYFCASSAGANTQYFGPGTRLTVL.

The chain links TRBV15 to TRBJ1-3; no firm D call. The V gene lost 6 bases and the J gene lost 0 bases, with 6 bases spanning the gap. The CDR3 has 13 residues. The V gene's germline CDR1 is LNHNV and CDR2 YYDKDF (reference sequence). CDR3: CATSAGSGNTIYF. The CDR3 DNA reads TGTGCCACCAGTGCGGGCTCTGGAAACACCATATATTTT.

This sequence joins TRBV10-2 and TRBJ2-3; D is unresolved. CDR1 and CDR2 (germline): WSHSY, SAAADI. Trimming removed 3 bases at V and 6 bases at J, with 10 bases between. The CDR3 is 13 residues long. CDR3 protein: CASSETPADTQYF. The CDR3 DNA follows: TGCGCCAGCAGTGAAACTCCCGCCGATACGCAGTATTTT.

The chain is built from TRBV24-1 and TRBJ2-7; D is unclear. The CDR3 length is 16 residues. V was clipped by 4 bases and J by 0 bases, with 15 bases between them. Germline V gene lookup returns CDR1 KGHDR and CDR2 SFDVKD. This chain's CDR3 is CATSEAPAASSYEQYF. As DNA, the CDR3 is TGTGCCACCAGTGAAGCGCCGGCAGCGAGCTCCTACGAGCAGTACTTC.

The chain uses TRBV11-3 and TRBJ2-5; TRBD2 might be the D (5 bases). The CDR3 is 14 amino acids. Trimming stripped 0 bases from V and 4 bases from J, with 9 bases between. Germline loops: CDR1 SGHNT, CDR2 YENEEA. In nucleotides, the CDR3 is TGTGCCAGCAGCTTAGAAACTAGGCGAGAGACCCAGTACTTC. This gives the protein CASSLETRRETQYF.

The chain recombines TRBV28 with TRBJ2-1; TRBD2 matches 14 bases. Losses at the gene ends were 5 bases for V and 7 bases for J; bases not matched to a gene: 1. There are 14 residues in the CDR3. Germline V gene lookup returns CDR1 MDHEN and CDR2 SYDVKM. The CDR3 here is CASSGTSGSNEQFF. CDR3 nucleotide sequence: TGTGCCAGCAGTGGGACTAGCGGGAGTAATGAGCAGTTCTTC.

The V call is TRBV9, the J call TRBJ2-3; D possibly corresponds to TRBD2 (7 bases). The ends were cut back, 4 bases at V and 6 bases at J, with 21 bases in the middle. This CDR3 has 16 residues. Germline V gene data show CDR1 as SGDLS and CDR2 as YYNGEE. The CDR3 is CASSLTGGGTVDTQYF. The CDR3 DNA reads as TGTGCCAGCAGCCTCACCGGCGGGGGCACGGTTGATACGCAGTATTTT. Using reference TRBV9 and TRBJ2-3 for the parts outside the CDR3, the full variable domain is DSGVTQTPKHLITATGQRVTLRCSPRSGDLSVYWYQQSLDQGLQFLIQYYNGEERAKGNILERFSAQQFPDLHSELNLSSLELGDSALYFCASSLTGGGTVDTQYFGPGTRLTVL.

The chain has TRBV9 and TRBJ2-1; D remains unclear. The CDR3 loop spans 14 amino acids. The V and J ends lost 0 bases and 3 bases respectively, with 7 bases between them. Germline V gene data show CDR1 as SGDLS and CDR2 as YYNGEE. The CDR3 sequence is CASSVALLYNEQFF. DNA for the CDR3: TGTGCCAGCAGCGTAGCATTACTCTACAATGAGCAGTTCTTC.

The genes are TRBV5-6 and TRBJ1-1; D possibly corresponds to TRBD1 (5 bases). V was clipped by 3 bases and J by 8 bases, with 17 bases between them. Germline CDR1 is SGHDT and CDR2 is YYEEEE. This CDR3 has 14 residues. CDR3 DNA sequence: TGTGCCAGCAGCTCTACGGCAGGGCATACGGAAGCTTTCTTT. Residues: CASSSTAGHTEAFF.

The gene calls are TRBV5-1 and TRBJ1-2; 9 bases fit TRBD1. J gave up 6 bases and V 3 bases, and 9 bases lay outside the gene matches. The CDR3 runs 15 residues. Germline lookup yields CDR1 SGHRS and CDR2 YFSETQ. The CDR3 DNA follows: TGCGCCAGCAGCTGGCCCCGGGACAGGGAGAATGGCTACACCTTC. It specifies CASSWPRDRENGYTF. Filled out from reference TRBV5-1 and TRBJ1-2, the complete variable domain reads KAGVTQTPRYLIKTRGQQVTLSCSPISGHRSVSWYQQTPGQGLQFLFEYFSETQRNKGNFPGRFSGRQFSNSRSEMNVSTLELGDSALYLCASSWPRDRENGYTFGSGTRLTVV.